Below are 3 T cell receptor beta chains sequenced from a single sample in a study of cytomegalovirus exposure and HLA in healthy donors. TCRdb's copy holds only in-frame clones and misses some; the assay was immunoSEQ multiplex PCR. The sample comprises about 110,000 clones, about 94% of which are singletons, and 0.65% to 0.7% rests with the top ten. Sequencing input: PBMCs. These receptors were obtained from a woman aged 18-29 years in good health and CMV-seronegative.

In this sample, this clone turned up a few times. J is TRBJ1-6 and V is TRBV2; no clear D. The CDR3 totals 13 residues. From germline, CDR1 is SNHLY and CDR2 FYNNEI. Trimming cost V 4 bases and J 14 bases, with 15 bases left between them. CDR3 nucleotides: TGTGCCAGCAGTGTACAGCCGCCCGGGACCCTCCACTTT. Translated: CASSVQPPGTLHF. The full variable domain, rest sourced from reference TRBV2 and TRBJ1-6, is EPEVTQTPSHQVTQMGQEVILRCVPISNHLYFYWYRQILGQKVEFLVSFYNNEISEKSEIFDDQFSVERPDGSNFTLKIRSTKLEDSAMYFCASSVQPPGTLHFGNGTRLTVT.

The CDR3 DNA reads TGTGCCAGCAGCTCCTGGGGGGGGACCAACACCGGGGAGCTGTTTTTT. Protein sequence: CASSSWGGTNTGELFF. The chain is built from TRBV7-3 and TRBJ2-2, with 7 bases matching TRBD2. The CDR3 totals 16 residues. Germline V gene lookup returns CDR1 SGHTA and CDR2 FQGTGA. The V and J ends lost 4 bases and 2 bases, in that order; junction bases with no gene match: 7.

The V and J genes are TRBV5-6 and TRBJ2-5, with a weak D call TRBD2 (6 bases). The germline gives CDR1 SGHDT, CDR2 YYEEEE. V lost 2 bases, J lost 1 base, and 12 bases lay in between. The CDR3 length is 15 residues. The CDR3: CASSLILATQETQYF. DNA of the CDR3: TGTGCCAGCAGCTTAATCCTAGCGACCCAAGAGACCCAGTACTTC.